Below, 7 T cell receptor beta chains from the same sample are listed, as sequenced in a study of blood T cell repertoires in COVID-19. TCRdb's table, derived via immunoSEQ multiplex PCR, lists solely in-frame clones and lacks some. This table has 200,000 to 250,000 clones, 86% appearing once. Sequencing was carried out using PBMCs or T cells enriched from blood (not recorded which). The receptors come from a woman aged 45 to 65 in a cohort exposed to, infected with or recovered from COVID-19 (not recorded which).

The chain recombines TRBV27 with TRBJ1-5; 7 bases match TRBD1. Germline V CDR1 and CDR2: MNHEY, SMNVEV (reference sequence). J lost 7 bases, V lost 5 bases, and 17 bases had no gene match. The CDR3 loop spans 17 amino acids. The CDR3 nucleotides are TGTGCCAGCAGTGCCCAACCTTCTTGGACAGGTCGGCAGCCCCAGCATTTT. Translation gives CASSAQPSWTGRQPQHF.

A single count supports this clone. The rearrangement joins TRBV3-1 (or the pseudogene TRBV3-2) to TRBJ1-3; weak D call: TRBD1 (5 bases). In germline, CDR1 is LGHDT, CDR2 YNNKEL (reference sequence). The CDR3 has 15 amino acids. Trimming shortened V by 2 bases and J by 0 bases, and 8 bases separated the two germline ends. The CDR3 region is CASSQSTGSGNTIYF. The CDR3 nucleotides read TGTGCCAGCAGCCAATCTACAGGCTCTGGAAACACCATATATTTT.

The rearrangement uses TRBV5-8 and TRBJ1-3; D possibly corresponds to TRBD1 (6 bases). V was shortened by 4 bases and J by 0 bases, with 17 bases between the two germline ends. The CDR3 is 17 residues long. Germline lookup yields CDR1 SGHTS and CDR2 YDEGEE. The CDR3 DNA sequence: TGTGCCAGCAGCCAAAGACGGGGACAACACTCTGGAAACACCATATATTTT. Translation gives CASSQRRGQHSGNTIYF.

The rearrangement links TRBV2 to TRBJ1-6; no clear D. The CDR3 extends over 15 amino acids. V was clipped by 0 bases and J by 7 bases, with 10 bases between them. The germline gives CDR1 SNHLY, CDR2 FYNNEI. CDR3 bases: TGTGCCAGCAGTGAAGCCTCACAGAAAAATTCACCCCTCCACTTT. Its protein is CASSEASQKNSPLHF.

The V and J genes are TRBV11-2 and TRBJ2-2, with 7 bases fitting TRBD2. Germline loops: CDR1 SGHAT, CDR2 FQNNGV. Losses at the gene ends were 3 bases for V and 4 bases for J; bases not matched to a gene: 8. The CDR3 covers 16 residues. CDR3 region: CASSFLGGILTGELFF. For the CDR3, the DNA is TGTGCCAGCAGCTTCTTGGGGGGGATACTCACCGGGGAGCTGTTTTTT.

The CDR3: CATTEGETQYF. CDR3 bases: TGTGCCACGACAGAAGGAGAGACCCAGTACTTC. V usage is TRBV10-3 and J usage is TRBJ2-5, with D maybe TRBD1 (5 bases). CDR3 length: 11 amino acids. From germline, CDR1 is ENHRY and CDR2 SYGVKD. Trimming removed 10 bases from V and 4 bases from J, with 10 bases in between.

The J gene is TRBJ1-1, the V gene TRBV23-1, with 9 bases matching TRBD1. TRBV23-1 is classed as an ORF, of uncertain function. V lost 7 bases to trimming and J lost 6 bases; unmatched junction nucleotides: 6. There are 13 residues in the CDR3. The CDR3 DNA is TGCGCCAGCACGGACAGGGGCGACCCTGAAGCTTTCTTT. Protein sequence: CASTDRGDPEAFF.